This T cell receptor (beta chain) was sequenced for a study of cytomegalovirus exposure and HLA in healthy donors. Researchers ran the PCR with 60 Vbeta and 13 Jbeta primers. The repertoire was sequenced with immunoSEQ multiplex PCR; TCRdb's copy has only in-frame clones and lacks some. Of 170,000 or so clones listed, over 75% were seen once; the top ten hold 1%. Notes on this clone: Its antigen remains unknown.

The CDR3 covers 15 residues. Germline lookup yields CDR1 MGHRA and CDR2 YSYEKL. Trimming cost V 4 bases and J 2 bases, with 15 bases left between them. Study results and caveats: Presence/absence results assume similar sequencing depth per donor, which may not hold. A few V segments could not be told apart, such as TRBV6-2 and TRBV6-3, and were left out.

The chain links TRBV4-1 to TRBJ2-7; D uncertain. Sequenced sample: PBMCs. The source of this sequence is a woman in her 50s in good health and CMV-seropositive. The CDR3 sequence is CASSLIMAQTYEQYF. In nucleotides, the CDR3 is TGCGCCAGCAGCCTCATAATGGCACAGACCTACGAGCAGTACTTC.